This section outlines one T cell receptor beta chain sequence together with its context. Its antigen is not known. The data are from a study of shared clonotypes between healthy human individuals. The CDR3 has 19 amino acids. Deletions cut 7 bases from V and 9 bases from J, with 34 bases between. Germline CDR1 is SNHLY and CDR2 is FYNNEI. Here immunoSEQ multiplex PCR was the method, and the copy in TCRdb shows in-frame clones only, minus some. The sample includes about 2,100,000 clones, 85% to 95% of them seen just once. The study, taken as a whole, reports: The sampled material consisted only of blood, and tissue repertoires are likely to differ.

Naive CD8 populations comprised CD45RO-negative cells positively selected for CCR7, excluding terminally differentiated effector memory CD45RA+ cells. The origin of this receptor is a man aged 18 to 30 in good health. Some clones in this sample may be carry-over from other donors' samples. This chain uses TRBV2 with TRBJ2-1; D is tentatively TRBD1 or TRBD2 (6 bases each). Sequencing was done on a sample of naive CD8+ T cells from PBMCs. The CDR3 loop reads CASTERGARGAIGRGEQFF. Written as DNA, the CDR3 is TGTGCCAGCACCGAAAGGGGGGCCCGAGGCGCTATAGGACGGGGTGAGCAGTTCTTC. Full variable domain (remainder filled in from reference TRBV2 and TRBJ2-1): EPEVTQTPSHQVTQMGQEVILRCVPISNHLYFYWYRQILGQKVEFLVSFYNNEISEKSEIFDDQFSVERPDGSNFTLKIRSTKLEDSAMYFCASTERGARGAIGRGEQFFGPGTRLTVL.